These T cell receptor beta chains were read from a single sample in a study of T-cell reconstitution after alpha-beta-depleted transplantation in children. TCRdb re-derived calls from the PCR reads in MiXCR, one entry per CDR3 protein. The table has tens of thousands of distinct CDR3 sequences, approximately 43% seen once. The source material was PBMCs, mostly from graft donor cells, sampled 360 days after TCRalphabeta/CD19-depleted stem cell transplant. The source of these receptors is a male patient younger than 18 who had a stem cell transplant for acute lymphoblastic leukemia, so the T cells may come from the graft donor. CDR3s include the opening cysteine and the closing phenylalanine or tryptophan. The listing skips clone size in some rows; elsewhere it reads once, few, many or a size class.

21,TRBV28,.,TRBJ2-1,CASRVTTGAKPDRSSYNEQFF
15,TRBV9,many,TRBJ2-5,CASSSPLAGGETQYF
12,TRBV7-9,many,TRBJ1-1,CASSPTNTEAFF
10,TRBV29-1,few,TRBJ2-5,CSVVQETQYF
14,TRBV14,.,TRBJ2-1,CASSHGLAGNEQFF
14,TRBV5-1,many,TRBJ2-3,CASSGDSSTDTQYF
12,TRBV7-2,.,TRBJ1-5,CASSFVSQPQHF
12,TRBV20-1,.,TRBJ2-1,CSAEDGYNEQFF
16,TRBV7-9,.,TRBJ1-1,CASSLPQKGVPTEAFF
14,TRBV28,few,TRBJ2-7,CASSLRLIGREQYF
17,TRBV7-6,.,TRBJ2-4,CASSQLSGRDAKNIQYF
13,TRBV12-3/TRBV12-4,few,TRBJ2-7,CASSFGGSYEQYF
16,TRBV5-1,few,TRBJ2-3,CASSSRTSGKEDTQYF
12,TRBV5-1,.,TRBJ2-1,CASSLAKDEQFF
16,TRBV6-1,few,TRBJ2-1,CASSEMGEGWADEQFF
12,TRBV3-1,few,TRBJ2-1,CASSQGGNEQFF
17,TRBV27,once,TRBJ2-6,CASSYFQGASGANVLTF
14,TRBV27,.,TRBJ2-1,CASRSGGPTYEQFF
13,TRBV4-2,few,TRBJ2-2,CASSQEDTGELFF
15,TRBV4-2,.,TRBJ2-7,CASSRQATILYEQYF
15,TRBV20-1,few,TRBJ2-7,CSARRQMLLSYEQYF
11,TRBV9,.,TRBJ2-2,CASESSGELFF
13,TRBV20-1,few,TRBJ1-2,CSAPWGEGYGYTF
13,TRBV7-9,once,TRBJ2-7,CASSLNRGNEQYF